Presented here are 14 T cell receptor beta chains from one specimen sequenced in a study of T cells in Graves' hyperthyroidism and ophthalmopathy. The CDR3 regions of TCR beta were amplified from RNA transcripts. The study used the HTBI primer set for a first-round RT-PCR of the TCR CDR3. TCRdb reprocessed the multiplex PCR reads via MiXCR and lists one record per CDR3 protein. The table records approximately 870,000 distinct CDR3 sequences, 38% of them present only once. Material: blood. The receptors come from a man between 18 and 35 years old with Graves' hyperthyroidism.

The chain combines TRBV5-1 with TRBJ1-5, with D possibly being TRBD1 (5 bases). Germline assignment: CDR1 SGHRS and CDR2 YFSETQ. The CDR3 runs to 14 residues. V dropped 4 bases and J dropped 2 bases, with 10 bases sitting between them. The CDR3 sequence: CASSMGPGNQPQHF. DNA for the CDR3: TGCGCCAGCAGCATGGGACCCGGCAATCAGCCCCAGCATTTT.

At least ten counts were recorded for this clonotype. V is TRBV6-5 and J is TRBJ1-2; D unclear. Trimming stripped 4 bases from V and 4 bases from J, with 10 bases between. CDR3 length equals 13 residues. CDR1 and CDR2 (germline): MNHEY, SVGAGI. The CDR3 loop reads CASSWGGGYGYTF. CDR3 nucleotides: TGTGCCAGCAGTTGGGGAGGCGGCTATGGCTACACCTTC.

This clonotype was seen repeatedly, ten times or more. The V gene is TRBV7-8, the J gene TRBJ1-5, with D tentatively TRBD1 (5 bases). Per germline, CDR1 SGHVS and CDR2 FQNEAQ. Trimming took 5 bases from V and 4 from J, leaving 9 bases between them. This CDR3 contains 13 residues. The CDR3 DNA is TGTGCCAGCAGCAGGGCAGGGAATCAGCCCCAGCATTTT. This codes for CASSRAGNQPQHF.

This clonotype has more than one count but fewer than ten. The rearrangement joins TRBV12-3 or TRBV12-4 to TRBJ1-4, with D possibly matching TRBD1 (5 bases). The V and J ends lost 9 bases and 6 bases respectively, with 14 bases between them. The CDR3 is made up of 13 amino acids. CDR3 protein: CASGGAVDEKLFF. The CDR3 region has the DNA TGTGCCAGTGGGGGAGCAGTGGATGAAAAACTGTTTTTT.

This clonotype was observed at least ten times. This chain joins TRBV2 and TRBJ1-3; weak D call: TRBD1 (5 bases). Germline assignment: CDR1 SNHLY and CDR2 FYNNEI. The V end lost 8 bases, the J end lost 4 bases, and 12 bases lay between the germline ends. There are 13 residues in the CDR3. In nucleotides, the CDR3 is TGTGCCAGCCTTCAGGGTATCGGAAACACCATATATTTT. Residues: CASLQGIGNTIYF.

As concerns this clonotype: This may arise from a read error, as a much more abundant clone is one base away. The rearrangement links TRBV10-3 to TRBJ1-1; the D gene is possibly TRBD1 (5 bases). The CDR3 is made up of 15 amino acids. Germline CDR1 and CDR2: ENHRY and SYGVKD. CDR3 sequence (DNA): TGTGCCATCAGTGAGAGAGGACAAATGAACACTGGAGCTTTCTTT. Protein sequence: CAISERGQMNTGAFF.

The chain employs TRBV2 and TRBJ2-7; 11 nucleotides match TRBD2. With 4 bases clipped from V and 1 base from J, the junction kept 12 bases outside the gene matches. The CDR3 has 18 residues. The germline V gene has CDR1 SNHLY and CDR2 FYNNEI. CDR3 loop: CASSARARGTSGSYEQYF. In DNA form, the CDR3 reads TGTGCCAGCAGTGCTAGAGCCCGGGGGACTAGCGGATCCTACGAGCAGTACTTC.

Concerning this clonotype: At one end, the junction sequence differs from germline, possibly due to a read error. V is TRBV10-3 and J is TRBJ2-5; tentative D call: TRBD2 (5 bases). Germline assignment: CDR1 ENHRY and CDR2 SYGVKD. The CDR3 has 15 residues. The DNA for the CDR3 is TGTGCCATCGGTGAGTCGAGGGCGTACCAAGAGACCCAGTACTTC. Translated, it gives CAIGESRAYQETQYF.

This clonotype has just a few counts. V usage is TRBV5-1 and J usage is TRBJ2-2; D unclear. Trimming shortened V by 9 bases and J by 6 bases, and 12 bases separated the two germline ends. Germline V gene data show CDR1 as SGHRS and CDR2 as YFSETQ. This CDR3 spans 12 amino acids. The CDR3 here is CATPDVAGELFF. The CDR3 DNA is TGCGCCACCCCGGATGTCGCCGGGGAGCTGTTTTTT.

This chain links TRBV7-3 with TRBJ2-5; 9 nucleotides match TRBD1. V was pared by 4 bases and J by 4 bases, with 7 bases of the junction left unmatched. This CDR3 has 15 amino acids. Germline V gene sequence: CDR1 SGHTA, CDR2 FQGTGA. DNA of the CDR3: TGTGCCAGCAGCTCACAGGGGGCTGAAAGAGAGACCCAGTACTTC. This sequence encodes CASSSQGAERETQYF.

This clonotype was seen at least ten times. The chain has TRBV10-3 and TRBJ1-6, with no clear D. The CDR3 contains 15 residues. The germline V gene has CDR1 ENHRY and CDR2 SYGVKD. V lost 0 bases, J lost 7 bases, and 10 bases lay in between. CDR3 region: CAISESAGLNSPLHF. CDR3 coding DNA: TGTGCCATCAGTGAGTCTGCCGGGTTGAATTCACCCCTCCACTTT.

This clonotype occurred a few times. This sequence joins TRBV10-2 and TRBJ1-2; tentatively, D is TRBD1 (6 bases). V lost 7 bases, J lost 5 bases, and 14 bases lay in between. CDR3 length: 13 residues. Germline V gives CDR1 WSHSY, CDR2 SAAADI. CDR3 protein: CASNQGTSYGYTF. In DNA form, the CDR3 reads TGCGCCAGCAACCAGGGGACCTCTTATGGCTACACCTTC.

The chain couples TRBV7-9 to TRBJ1-4, with D possibly TRBD1 on 5 matching bases. The CDR3 consists of 14 residues. Germline loops: CDR1 SEHNR, CDR2 FQNEAQ (reference sequence). V shed 3 bases and J shed 5 bases, with 10 bases lying between them. CDR3 DNA: TGTGCCAGCAGCTTCCGGGACTGGAATGAAAAACTGTTTTTT. Amino acids: CASSFRDWNEKLFF. Supplemented by reference TRBV7-9 and TRBJ1-4, the full variable domain reads DTGVSQNPRHKITKRGQNVTFRCDPISEHNRLYWYRQTLGQGPEFLTYFQNEAQLEKSRLLSDRFSAERPKGSFSTLEIQRTEQGDSAMYLCASSFRDWNEKLFFGSGTQLSVL.

This clonotype was recorded many times. This chain uses TRBV19 with TRBJ1-4; D is undetermined. V lost 9 bases to trimming and J lost 3 bases, with 11 bases between them. CDR1 and CDR2 (germline): LNHDA, SQIVND (reference sequence). There are 13 residues in the CDR3. CDR3 sequence: CASRTLPNEKLFF. The CDR3 DNA is TGTGCCAGCCGGACGCTTCCTAATGAAAAACTGTTTTTT.